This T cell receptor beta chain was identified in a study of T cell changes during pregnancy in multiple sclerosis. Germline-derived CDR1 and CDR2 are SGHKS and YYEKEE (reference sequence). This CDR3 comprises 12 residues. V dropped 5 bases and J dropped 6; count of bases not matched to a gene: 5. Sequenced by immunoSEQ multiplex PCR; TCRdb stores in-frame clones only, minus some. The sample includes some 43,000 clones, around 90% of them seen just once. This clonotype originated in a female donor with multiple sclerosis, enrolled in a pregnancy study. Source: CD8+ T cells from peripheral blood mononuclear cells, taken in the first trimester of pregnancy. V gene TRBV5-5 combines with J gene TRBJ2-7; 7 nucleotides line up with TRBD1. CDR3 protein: CASSLTGTEQYF. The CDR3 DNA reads TGTGCCAGCAGTTTGACAGGGACCGAGCAGTACTTC.